This T cell receptor (beta chain) was captured in a study of shared clonotypes between healthy human individuals. Study context: Donors had three CD4 naive, three CD4 memory, two CD8 naive and one CD8 memory plate apiece. Overall study findings and caveats: Rarefaction revealed incomplete sorted-subset sequencing despite large depth. Generation of non-shared clonotypes was less probable than generation of clonotypes shared by all four donors.

V lost 3 bases to trimming and J lost 4 bases, with 22 bases between them. This CDR3 region has 17 residues. Germline CDR1 SGHAT, CDR2 FQNNGV. To note about this clone: Its specificity is unknown.

Libraries were prepared by immunoSEQ multiplex PCR; TCRdb keeps only in-frame clonotypes and omits some of them. The sample has 230,000 or so clones; approximately 65% are singletons. The sequence was obtained from a man in his thirties or forties in good health. The sequencing sample was made of memory CD4+ T cells sorted from blood. This sample's subset: CD45RA-negative fraction. This chain joins TRBV11-2 and TRBJ2-7; D not resolved. CDR3 sequence reads: CASSLEKLGGIRYEQYF. CDR3 bases: TGTGCCAGCAGCTTGGAAAAGTTGGGTGGGATTCGGTACGAGCAGTACTTC. The full variable domain, its missing parts supplied by reference TRBV11-2 and TRBJ2-7, is EAGVAQSPRYKIIEKRQSVAFWCNPISGHATLYWYQQILGQGPKLLIQFQNNGVVDDSQLPKDRFSAERLKGVDSTLKIQPAKLEDSAVYLCASSLEKLGGIRYEQYFGPGTRLTVT.